These 21 T cell receptor beta chains originate from one sample sequenced in a study of shared clonotypes between healthy human individuals. Clones were sequenced by immunoSEQ multiplex PCR, and TCRdb holds only the in-frame ones, with some missing. Of a few million clones in the sample, roughly 92% are singletons; the top ten hold 0.3% to 0.4%. Sequencing was performed on naive CD4+ T cells from PBMCs. Subset here: CD45RA+ positively selected. The receptor set was obtained from a man aged 18 to 35 in good health. Some clones in this sample may be carry-over from other donors' samples.

V is TRBV4-2 and J is TRBJ2-1, with 7 bases aligning to TRBD2. The ends lost 6 bases at V and 4 bases at J; junction bases unmatched: 18. The CDR3 has 18 residues. CDR1 is LGHNA and CDR2 is YNFKEQ in the germline V gene. CDR3 coding DNA: TGTGCCAGCAGACAACGCGAGGTAGCGGGCCACTTATACAATGAGCAGTTCTTC. This translates into CASRQREVAGHLYNEQFF.

The chain recombines TRBV11-2 with TRBJ1-2, with TRBD1 matching 10 bases. The ends lost 2 bases at V and 6 bases at J; junction bases unmatched: 12. The CDR3 length is 17 residues. Germline loops: CDR1 SGHAT, CDR2 FQNNGV. The CDR3 spells CASSLMTGGASSNGYTF. DNA for the CDR3: TGTGCCAGCAGCTTAATGACAGGGGGCGCGAGTAGTAATGGCTACACCTTC.

The rearrangement links TRBV10-2 to TRBJ2-7; 12 nucleotides line up with TRBD2. The CDR3 runs 13 residues. The V gene end was trimmed by 10 bases and the J gene end by 6 bases; junction bases not matched to a gene: 7. Germline V gene lookup returns CDR1 WSHSY and CDR2 SAAADI. CDR3 sequence: CATRLAGESEQYF. The CDR3 bases are TGCGCCACGAGACTAGCGGGAGAAAGCGAGCAGTACTTC.

This chain connects TRBV2 to TRBJ2-7; 8 bases align to TRBD1. The CDR3 is 15 amino acids. Trimming cost V 5 bases and J 5 bases; bases outside gene matches: 11. Germline V gene sequence: CDR1 SNHLY, CDR2 FYNNEI. The CDR3: CASSLDRGEFDEQYF. Here the CDR3 DNA reads TGTGCCAGCAGTCTCGACAGGGGAGAATTCGACGAGCAGTACTTC.

The CDR3 nucleotides are TGCGCCAGCAGCCAAGATCGGAGCGGCAGGGTGCGTGACACTGAAGCTTTCTTT. Translation gives CASSQDRSGRVRDTEAFF. The chain recombines TRBV4-1 with TRBJ1-1; a possible D gene is TRBD1 (5 bases). Germline CDR1 is MGHRA and CDR2 is YSYEKL. The CDR3 is made up of 18 amino acids. The ends were cut back, 0 bases at V and 3 bases at J, with 20 bases in the middle.

The genes are TRBV5-5 and TRBJ2-2; a possible D gene is TRBD2 (5 bases). This CDR3 is 15 amino acids long. The germline V and J ends were trimmed by 0 bases and 2 bases, with 8 bases remaining between them. Germline loops: CDR1 SGHKS, CDR2 YYEKEE (reference sequence). CDR3 loop: CASSLARENTGELFF. The CDR3 DNA is TGTGCCAGCAGCTTGGCCCGGGAAAACACCGGGGAGCTGTTTTTT.

The chain carries TRBV7-3 and TRBJ1-1, with TRBD1 as a possible D gene (5 bases). Trimming shortened V by 4 bases and J by 11 bases, and 20 bases separated the two germline ends. The CDR3 is 14 residues long. CDR1 and CDR2 from the germline V gene are SGHTA and FQGTGA. This CDR3 is CASSSNRGPSGAFF. The CDR3 DNA follows: TGTGCCAGCAGCTCAAACCGGGGCCCCTCGGGGGCTTTCTTT.

The chain recombines TRBV5-1 with TRBJ2-7; D is unclear. The CDR3 has 12 residues. The ends were cut back, 2 bases at V and 5 bases at J, with 8 bases in the middle. Looked up from germline, CDR1 is SGHRS and CDR2 is YFSETQ. The CDR3 sequence: CASSLILDEQYF. Written as DNA, the CDR3 is TGCGCCAGCAGCTTAATTCTAGACGAGCAGTACTTC.

This chain connects TRBV14 to TRBJ2-7; D not certain. The CDR3 extends over 11 amino acids. In germline, CDR1 is SGHDN, CDR2 FVKESK. Trimming removed 5 bases from V and 5 bases from J, with 7 bases in between. CDR3 sequence: CASSWGNEQYF. CDR3 coding DNA: TGTGCCAGCAGCTGGGGTAACGAGCAGTACTTC.

The chain uses TRBV9 and TRBJ2-7, with D perhaps matching TRBD1 (5 bases). CDR3 size: 15 residues. Germline V gene lookup returns CDR1 SGDLS and CDR2 YYNGEE. Trimming shortened V by 3 bases and J by 2 bases, and 15 bases separated the two germline ends. The CDR3 loop is CASSARPTVTYEQYF. CDR3 nucleotide sequence: TGTGCCAGCAGCGCCCGACCGACAGTCACCTACGAGCAGTACTTC.

The chain carries TRBV18 and TRBJ2-7; a weak D match, TRBD1 (5 bases). Trimming stripped 8 bases from V and 2 bases from J, with 13 bases between. Germline V gives CDR1 KGHSH, CDR2 LQKENI. This CDR3 has 13 amino acids. CDR3 DNA: TGTGCCAGCGGGGCCGGTGACACCTACGAGCAGTACTTC. Residues: CASGAGDTYEQYF.

The chain uses TRBV9 and TRBJ2-5; tentatively, D is TRBD2 (6 bases). Deletions cut 0 bases from V and 2 bases from J, with 11 bases between. This CDR3 spans 15 amino acids. Germline-derived CDR1 and CDR2 are SGDLS and YYNGEE. The CDR3 here is CASSVGQGGQETQYF. The CDR3, as DNA: TGTGCCAGCAGCGTAGGGCAAGGAGGGCAAGAGACCCAGTACTTC.

As to this clone: The sample holds other DNA sequences that translate to the same CDR3. The chain recombines TRBV2 with TRBJ1-5; D not certain. The CDR3 is made up of 14 amino acids. Germline V gene data show CDR1 as SNHLY and CDR2 as FYNNEI. The V gene lost 2 bases and the J gene lost 5 bases, with 10 bases spanning the gap. This CDR3 is CASSETAGDQPQHF. In DNA form, the CDR3 reads TGTGCCAGCAGTGAAACTGCCGGGGATCAGCCCCAGCATTTT.

The V call is TRBV28, the J call TRBJ2-7; D assignment may be TRBD1 or TRBD2 (5 bases each). The CDR3 is 15 amino acids. Germline-derived CDR1 and CDR2 are MDHEN and SYDVKM. Trimming shortened V by 7 bases and J by 6 bases, and 22 bases separated the two germline ends. The DNA of the CDR3 is TGTGCCAGCACCCAAAACCGGGCAGGGAGTGGCGAGCAGTACTTC. It encodes CASTQNRAGSGEQYF.

The chain uses TRBV4-1 and TRBJ2-7; D not certain. The CDR3 has 14 residues. V was trimmed by 1 base and J by 6 bases, leaving 13 bases between them. Germline CDR1 MGHRA, CDR2 YSYEKL. This CDR3 reads CASSQGWSAGEQYF. The CDR3 DNA follows: TGCGCCAGCAGCCAAGGGTGGTCCGCAGGCGAGCAGTACTTC.

This clone has a single count. The same CDR3 is also encoded by other DNA sequences in this sample. V gene TRBV18 combines with J gene TRBJ1-4; no definite D call. Germline CDR1 reads KGHSH; CDR2 reads LQKENI. Trimming left V 1 base short and J 0 bases short, with 6 bases between. The CDR3 extends over 15 amino acids. The DNA of the CDR3 is TGTGCCAGCTCACCACGGACGGCAACTAATGAAAAACTGTTTTTT. It translates to CASSPRTATNEKLFF.

The CDR3 loop reads CASSAGQGSTNEKLFF. The CDR3 DNA sequence: TGTGCCAGCAGCGCGGGACAGGGGTCAACTAATGAAAAACTGTTTTTT. The V and J genes are TRBV9 and TRBJ1-4; 10 bases match TRBD1. V gave up 3 bases and J gave up 0 bases; unmatched junction bases: 2. The CDR3 extends over 16 amino acids. Germline CDR1 and CDR2: SGDLS and YYNGEE.

The CDR3 protein is CASSGLAGAVGELFF. CDR3 sequence (DNA): TGTGCCAGCAGCGGACTAGCGGGAGCGGTCGGGGAGCTGTTTTTT. The chain links TRBV9 to TRBJ2-2; 12 bases map to TRBD2. In germline, CDR1 is SGDLS, CDR2 YYNGEE. This CDR3 has 15 amino acids. V lost 3 bases, J lost 7 bases, and 4 bases stayed unmatched.

This chain links TRBV6-1 with TRBJ1-5; D perhaps matches TRBD1 (6 bases). There are 18 residues in the CDR3. With 1 base removed from V and 2 bases from J, the gap between germline ends came to 18 bases. The germline V gene encodes CDR1 MNHNS and CDR2 SASEGT. Here the CDR3 DNA reads TGTGCCAGCAGTGAAGGAGGGGGACCTTCATTCGGCAATCAGCCCCAGCATTTT. Its protein is CASSEGGGPSFGNQPQHF.

The V gene is TRBV9, the J gene TRBJ1-2, with D hard to call. There are 14 residues in the CDR3. V lost 6 bases and J 7 bases, leaving 19 bases between the germline ends. Looked up from germline, CDR1 is SGDLS and CDR2 is YYNGEE. The DNA of the CDR3 is TGTGCCAGCACCTCCCTTCACAGACCTGGTGGCTACACCTTC. Protein: CASTSLHRPGGYTF.

This clone is a singleton in its sample. This sample also contains other DNA sequences that code for the same CDR3. The chain recombines TRBV6-5 with TRBJ2-1; perhaps TRBD2 as D (6 bases). The CDR3 has 15 amino acids. V was trimmed by 0 bases and J by 1 base, leaving 7 bases between them. Germline loops: CDR1 MNHEY, CDR2 SVGAGI. CDR3 sequence (DNA): TGTGCCAGCAGTTACTCCGGGGGTTCCTACAATGAGCAGTTCTTC. It yields the protein CASSYSGGSYNEQFF.